This T cell receptor (beta chain) was observed in a study of human T cells and chemical hapten exposure. Study as a whole: Diagnoses of alopecia areata, totalis or universalis occurred in mostly female patients. The study's findings and limits: Donors' alopecia may make their immune response differ from healthy people's. With regard to DPC sensitization, TCRs above 1 in 1000 frequency did not change. Expanded TCRs made up significantly more big CDR3 similarity clusters than controls did.

Comments on this clonotype: Its antigen is as yet unknown.

Treatment here: therapeutic diphenylcyclopropenone sensitization with weekly scalp DPC. This CDR3 has 16 residues. Germline loops: CDR1 LNHDA, CDR2 SQIVND (reference sequence). V lost 0 bases and J 0 bases, leaving 9 bases between the germline ends. Single cDNA molecules in the library carried unique molecular identifiers attached during preparation. Each CDR3 protein is one row after TCRdb ran MiXCR on the reads. The sample has about 570 distinct CDR3 sequences, roughly 70% seen once. The sequence was collected from an adult with alopecia areata. Some clones in this sample may be carry-over from other donors' samples. This table probably holds off-target reads from a library built for another chain. The chain combines TRBV19 with TRBJ2-1; tentative D call: TRBD1 (5 bases). The starting material was whole blood, obtained before DPC sensitization or 2, 6, or about 24 weeks after (not recorded which). CDR3 residues: CASSIESGISYNEQFF. CDR3 DNA sequence: TGTGCCAGTAGTATAGAATCAGGGATCTCCTACAATGAGCAGTTCTTC. Using reference TRBV19 and TRBJ2-1 for the parts outside the CDR3, the full variable domain is DGGITQSPKYLFRKEGQNVTLSCEQNLNHDAMYWYRQDPGQGLRLIYYSQIVNDFQKGDIAEGYSVSREKKESFPLTVTSAQKNPTAFYLCASSIESGISYNEQFFGPGTRLTVL.